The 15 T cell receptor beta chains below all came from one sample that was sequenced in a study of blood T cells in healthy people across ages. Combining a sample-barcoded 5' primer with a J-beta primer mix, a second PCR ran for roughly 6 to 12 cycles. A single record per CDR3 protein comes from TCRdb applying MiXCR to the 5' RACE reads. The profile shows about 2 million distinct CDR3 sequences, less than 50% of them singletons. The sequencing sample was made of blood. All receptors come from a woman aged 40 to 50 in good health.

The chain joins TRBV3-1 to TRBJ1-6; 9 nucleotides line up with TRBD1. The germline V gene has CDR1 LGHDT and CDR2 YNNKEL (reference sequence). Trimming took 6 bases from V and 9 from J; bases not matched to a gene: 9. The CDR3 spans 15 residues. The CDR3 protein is CASRPSGTGFSPLHF. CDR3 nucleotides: TGTGCCAGCAGACCATCCGGGACAGGGTTTTCACCCCTCCACTTT.

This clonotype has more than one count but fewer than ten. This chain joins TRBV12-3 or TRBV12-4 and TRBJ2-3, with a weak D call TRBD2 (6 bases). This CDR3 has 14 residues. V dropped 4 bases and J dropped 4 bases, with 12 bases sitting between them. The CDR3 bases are TGTGCCAGCAGTTCCAAGGGCGGGGCAGATACGCAGTATTTT. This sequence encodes CASSSKGGADTQYF.

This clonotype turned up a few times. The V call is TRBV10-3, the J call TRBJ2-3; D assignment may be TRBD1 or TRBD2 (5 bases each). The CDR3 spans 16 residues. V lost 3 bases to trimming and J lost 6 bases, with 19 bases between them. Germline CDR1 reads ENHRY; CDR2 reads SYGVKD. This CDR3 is CAISDRAGDVGDTQYF. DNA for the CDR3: TGTGCCATCAGTGACAGGGCCGGGGACGTGGGTGATACGCAGTATTTT.

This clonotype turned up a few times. The CDR3 sequence: CAISESIASTDTQYF. CDR3 coding DNA: TGTGCCATCAGTGAGTCGATTGCTAGCACAGATACGCAGTATTTT. V and J are TRBV10-3 and TRBJ2-3; D remains ambiguous. The V end was cut by 0 bases, the J end by 0 bases, with 7 bases between. The germline V gene encodes CDR1 ENHRY and CDR2 SYGVKD. CDR3 length: 15 amino acids.

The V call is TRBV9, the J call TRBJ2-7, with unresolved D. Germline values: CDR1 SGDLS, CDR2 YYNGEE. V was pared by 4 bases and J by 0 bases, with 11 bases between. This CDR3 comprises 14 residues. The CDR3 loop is CASSFRWGSYEQYF. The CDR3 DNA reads TGTGCCAGCAGCTTCCGCTGGGGCTCCTACGAGCAGTACTTC.

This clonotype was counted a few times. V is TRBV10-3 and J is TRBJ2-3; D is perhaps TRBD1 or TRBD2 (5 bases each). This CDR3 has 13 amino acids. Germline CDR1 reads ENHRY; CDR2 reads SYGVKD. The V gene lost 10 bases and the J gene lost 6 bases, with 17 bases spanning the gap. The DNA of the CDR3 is TGTGCCACCAATCCAAGCTGGGGGGATACGCAGTATTTT. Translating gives CATNPSWGDTQYF.

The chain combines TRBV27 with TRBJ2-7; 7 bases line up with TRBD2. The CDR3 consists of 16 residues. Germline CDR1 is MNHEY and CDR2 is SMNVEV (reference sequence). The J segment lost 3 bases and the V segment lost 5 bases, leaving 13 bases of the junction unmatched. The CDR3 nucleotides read TGTGCCAGCAGTCAATCCGGGGGGACTCCTCTCTACGAGCAGTACTTC. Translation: CASSQSGGTPLYEQYF.

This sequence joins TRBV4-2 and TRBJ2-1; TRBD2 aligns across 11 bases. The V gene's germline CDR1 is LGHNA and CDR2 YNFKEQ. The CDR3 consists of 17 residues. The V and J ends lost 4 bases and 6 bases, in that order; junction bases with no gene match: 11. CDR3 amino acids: CASSLTTGLADTNEQFF. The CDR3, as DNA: TGTGCCAGCAGCCTTACAACGGGACTAGCGGATACCAATGAGCAGTTCTTC.

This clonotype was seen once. The CDR3 loop reads CASRGTDLYNEQFF. CDR3 DNA sequence: TGTGCCAGTCGCGGGACAGACCTCTACAATGAGCAGTTCTTC. V usage is TRBV19 and J usage is TRBJ2-1; maybe TRBD1 (7 bases). Germline assignment: CDR1 LNHDA and CDR2 SQIVND (reference sequence). This CDR3 region has 14 residues. V shed 8 bases and J shed 3 bases, with 14 bases lying between them.

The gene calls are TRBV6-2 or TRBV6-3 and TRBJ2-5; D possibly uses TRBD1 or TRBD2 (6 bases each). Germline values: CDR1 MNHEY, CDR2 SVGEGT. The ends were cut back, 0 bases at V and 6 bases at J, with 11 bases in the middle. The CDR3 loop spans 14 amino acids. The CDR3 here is CASSYSTGAKTQYF. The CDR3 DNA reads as TGTGCCAGCAGTTACTCGACGGGGGCAAAGACCCAGTACTTC.

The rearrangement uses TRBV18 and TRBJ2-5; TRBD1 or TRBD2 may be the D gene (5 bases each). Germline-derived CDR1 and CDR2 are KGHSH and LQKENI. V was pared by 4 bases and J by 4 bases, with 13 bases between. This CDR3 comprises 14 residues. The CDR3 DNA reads TGTGCCAGCTCACAGGGACGGCTAGGAGAGACCCAGTACTTC. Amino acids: CASSQGRLGETQYF. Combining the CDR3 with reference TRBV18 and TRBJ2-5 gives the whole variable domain NAGVMQNPRHLVRRRGQEARLRCSPMKGHSHVYWYRQLPEEGLKFMVYLQKENIIDESGMPKERFSAEFPKEGPSILRIQQVVRGDSAAYFCASSQGRLGETQYFGPGTRLLVL.

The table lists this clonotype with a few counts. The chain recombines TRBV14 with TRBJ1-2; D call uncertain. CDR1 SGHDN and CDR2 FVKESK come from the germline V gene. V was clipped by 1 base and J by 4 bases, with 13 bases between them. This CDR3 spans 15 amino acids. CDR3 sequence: CASSQVRTAIYGYTF. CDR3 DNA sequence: TGTGCCAGCAGCCAAGTCAGGACGGCTATCTATGGCTACACCTTC.

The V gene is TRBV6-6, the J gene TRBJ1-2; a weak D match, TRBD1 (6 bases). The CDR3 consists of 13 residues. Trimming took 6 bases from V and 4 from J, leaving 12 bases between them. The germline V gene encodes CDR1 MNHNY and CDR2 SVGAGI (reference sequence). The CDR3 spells CASSNRVAYGYTF. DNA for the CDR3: TGTGCCAGCAGCAACAGGGTCGCCTATGGCTACACCTTC.

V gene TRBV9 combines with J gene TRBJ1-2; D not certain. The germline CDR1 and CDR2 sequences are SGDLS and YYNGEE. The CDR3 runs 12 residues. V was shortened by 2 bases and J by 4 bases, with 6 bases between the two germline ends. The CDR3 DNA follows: TGTGCCAGCAGCGTGAACCGCTATGGCTACACCTTC. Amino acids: CASSVNRYGYTF.

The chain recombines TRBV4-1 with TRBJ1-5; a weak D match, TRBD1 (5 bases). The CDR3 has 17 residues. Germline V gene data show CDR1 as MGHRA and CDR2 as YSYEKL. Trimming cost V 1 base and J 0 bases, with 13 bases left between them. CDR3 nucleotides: TGCGCCAGCAGCCAAGGGGGGACTGCTGATAGCAATCAGCCCCAGCATTTT. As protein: CASSQGGTADSNQPQHF.